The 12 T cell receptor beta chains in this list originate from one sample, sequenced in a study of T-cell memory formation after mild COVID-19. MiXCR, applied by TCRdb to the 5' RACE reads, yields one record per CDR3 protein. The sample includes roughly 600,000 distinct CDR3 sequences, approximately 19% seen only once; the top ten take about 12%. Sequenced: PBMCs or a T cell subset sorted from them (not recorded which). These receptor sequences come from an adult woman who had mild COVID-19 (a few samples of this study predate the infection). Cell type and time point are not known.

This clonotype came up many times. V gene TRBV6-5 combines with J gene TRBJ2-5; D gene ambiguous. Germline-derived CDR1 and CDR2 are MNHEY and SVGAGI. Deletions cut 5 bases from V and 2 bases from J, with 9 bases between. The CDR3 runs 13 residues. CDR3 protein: CASSETLQETQYF. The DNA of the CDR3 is TGTGCCAGCAGTGAGACACTACAAGAGACCCAGTACTTC.

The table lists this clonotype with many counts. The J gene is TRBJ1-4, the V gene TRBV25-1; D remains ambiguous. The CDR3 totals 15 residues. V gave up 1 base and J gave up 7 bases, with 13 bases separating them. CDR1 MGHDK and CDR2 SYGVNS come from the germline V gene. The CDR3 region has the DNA TGTGCCAGCAGTGAATTCGGTGGGGTGATTGAAAAACTGTTTTTT. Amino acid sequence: CASSEFGGVIEKLFF. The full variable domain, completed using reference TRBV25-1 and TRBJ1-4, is EADIYQTPRYLVIGTGKKITLECSQTMGHDKMYWYQQDPGMELHLIHYSYGVNSTEKGDLSSESTVSRIRTEHFPLTLESARPSHTSQYLCASSEFGGVIEKLFFGSGTQLSVL.

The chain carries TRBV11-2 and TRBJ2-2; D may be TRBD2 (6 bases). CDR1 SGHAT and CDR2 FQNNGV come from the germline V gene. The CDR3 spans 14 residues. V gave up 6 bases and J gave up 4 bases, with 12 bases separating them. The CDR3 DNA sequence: TGTGCCAGCAGGGCGACGCGGGGCACCGGGGAGCTGTTTTTT. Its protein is CASRATRGTGELFF.

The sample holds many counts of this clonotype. The CDR3 is CASSVLHGDTQYF. The CDR3 coding sequence is TGTGCCAGCAGCGTCCTGCATGGAGATACGCAGTATTTT. The J gene is TRBJ2-3, the V gene TRBV9; D remains unclear. Trimming removed 2 bases at V and 5 bases at J, with 9 bases between. CDR1 is SGDLS and CDR2 is YYNGEE in the germline V gene. CDR3 length: 13 amino acids.

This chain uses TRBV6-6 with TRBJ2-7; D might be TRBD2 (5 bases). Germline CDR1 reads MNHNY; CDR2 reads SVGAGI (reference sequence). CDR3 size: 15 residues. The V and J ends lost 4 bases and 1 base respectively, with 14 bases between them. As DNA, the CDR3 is TGTGCCAGCAGTTCCACCGCGGGCGGGTCCTACGAGCAGTACTTC. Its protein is CASSSTAGGSYEQYF.

The CDR3 DNA reads as TGCGCCAGCAGCCCACCCGGGACTAGAATGGGGAATGAGCAGTTCTTC. It encodes CASSPPGTRMGNEQFF. V is TRBV4-3 and J is TRBJ2-1; 8 positions agree with TRBD2. CDR3 length: 16 amino acids. CDR1 and CDR2 from the germline V gene are LGHNA and YSLEER. V shed 4 bases and J 7 bases; nucleotides not matched to a gene: 12.

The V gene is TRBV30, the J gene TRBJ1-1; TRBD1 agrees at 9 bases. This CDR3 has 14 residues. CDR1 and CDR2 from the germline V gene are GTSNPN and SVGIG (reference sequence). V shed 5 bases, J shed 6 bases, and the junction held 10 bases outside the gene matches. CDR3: CAWARGQGYPEAFF. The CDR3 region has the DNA TGTGCCTGGGCGAGGGGACAGGGATACCCTGAAGCTTTCTTT.

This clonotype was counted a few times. In DNA form, the CDR3 reads TGCGCCAGCAGCCAACGCCCCCGGGACAGGACCACGGTGTGGGCTGAAGCTTTCTTT. It yields the protein CASSQRPRDRTTVWAEAFF. V usage is TRBV4-1 and J usage is TRBJ1-1, with 8 nucleotides matching TRBD1. With V trimmed by 2 bases and J by 6 bases, 20 bases remained unmatched. This CDR3 comprises 19 residues. Germline CDR1 reads MGHRA; CDR2 reads YSYEKL.

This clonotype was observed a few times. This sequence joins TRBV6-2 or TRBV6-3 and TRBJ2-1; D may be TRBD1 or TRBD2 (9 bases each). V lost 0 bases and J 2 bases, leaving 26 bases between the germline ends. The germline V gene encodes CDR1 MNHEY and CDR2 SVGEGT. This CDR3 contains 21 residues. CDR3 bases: TGTGCCAGCAGTTACTCGACTACAGGGGGCTCTAGCGGGACGACCTACAATGAGCAGTTCTTC. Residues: CASSYSTTGGSSGTTYNEQFF.

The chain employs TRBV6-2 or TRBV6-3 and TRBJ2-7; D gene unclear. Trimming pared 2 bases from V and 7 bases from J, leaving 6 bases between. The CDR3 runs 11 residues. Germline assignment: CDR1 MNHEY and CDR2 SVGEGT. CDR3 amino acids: CASSYLREQYF. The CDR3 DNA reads TGTGCCAGCAGTTACCTTCGAGAGCAGTACTTC.

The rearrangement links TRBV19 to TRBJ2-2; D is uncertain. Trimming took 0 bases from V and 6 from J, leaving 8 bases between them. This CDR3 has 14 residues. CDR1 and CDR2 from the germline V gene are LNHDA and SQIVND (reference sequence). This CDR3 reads CASSIDLLPGELFF. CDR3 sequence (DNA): TGTGCCAGTAGTATAGATCTGCTCCCCGGGGAGCTGTTTTTT.

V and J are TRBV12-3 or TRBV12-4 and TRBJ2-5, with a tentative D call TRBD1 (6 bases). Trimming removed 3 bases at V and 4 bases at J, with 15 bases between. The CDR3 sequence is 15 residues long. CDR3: CASSFGGFAGETQYF. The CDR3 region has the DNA TGTGCCAGCAGTTTTGGGGGCTTCGCGGGAGAGACCCAGTACTTC.